This T cell receptor beta chain stems from a study of cytomegalovirus exposure and HLA in healthy donors. General study results and limits: In a later analysis, V- and J-gene trimming of beta chains associated with a DCLRE1C missense variant, replicated independently. What TCR beta sequences reportedly achieved was accurate prediction of HLA-A and HLA-B alleles in most subjects.

Germline CDR1 is SGHNT and CDR2 is YYREEE (reference sequence). The CDR3 has 15 amino acids. V trimming: 4 bases; J trimming: 2 bases; junction bases outside the gene matches: 6. Both 60 Vbeta primers and 13 Jbeta primers went into the PCR. Profiled with immunoSEQ multiplex PCR; TCRdb holds only in-frame clones, not every one. This repertoire shows roughly 250,000 clones, 84% found once; its top ten account for roughly 2%. Concerning this clone itself: Antigen unknown.

The sequenced material came from PBMCs. The receptor comes from a middle-aged woman in good health and CMV-seropositive. The V gene is TRBV5-4, the J gene TRBJ2-7, with 10 bases aligning to TRBD1. The CDR3 sequence is CASSKGQGRTYEQYF. The DNA of the CDR3 is TGTGCCAGCAGCAAGGGACAGGGGCGAACCTACGAGCAGTACTTC.